The clone carrying this T cell receptor (beta chain) has just one count. This study enrolled people aged roughly 18 to 100 from roughly 24 US geographic areas. The study recruited exposed participants who had met a COVID-19 case within 2 weeks before entry. V lost 0 bases to trimming and J lost 3 bases, with 12 bases between them. Germline V gene data show CDR1 as SGHNT and CDR2 as YYREEE (reference sequence). This CDR3 spans 15 amino acids. The data were produced by immunoSEQ multiplex PCR, yet TCRdb's version contains in-frame clones alone and is incomplete. The repertoire consists of around 270,000 clones, with roughly 88% occurring once and the leading ten covering 2.5% to 3.5%. These data come from a study of blood T cell repertoires in COVID-19.

The chain carries TRBV5-4 and TRBJ1-1; D is uncertain. The TCR sequence derives from a woman in her thirties or forties who had been exposed to COVID-19. Sequencing was carried out using PBMCs or T cells enriched from blood (not recorded which). This chain's CDR3 is CASSLGGSGYTEAFF. In DNA form, the CDR3 reads TGTGCCAGCAGCTTGGGCGGCAGTGGATACACTGAAGCTTTCTTT.